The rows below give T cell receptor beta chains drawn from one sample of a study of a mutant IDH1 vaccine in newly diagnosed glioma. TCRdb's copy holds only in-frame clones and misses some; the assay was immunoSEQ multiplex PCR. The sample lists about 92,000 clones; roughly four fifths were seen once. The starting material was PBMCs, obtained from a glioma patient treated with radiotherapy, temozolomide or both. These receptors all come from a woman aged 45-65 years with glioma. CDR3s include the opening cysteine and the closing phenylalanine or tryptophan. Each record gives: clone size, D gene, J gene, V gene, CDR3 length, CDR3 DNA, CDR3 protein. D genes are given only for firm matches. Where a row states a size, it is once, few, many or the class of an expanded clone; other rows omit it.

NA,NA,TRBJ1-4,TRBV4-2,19,TGTGCCAGCAGCCAAGAGGGACGCTCCCCCCACTTAACTAATGAAAAACTGTTTTTT,CASSQEGRSPHLTNEKLFF
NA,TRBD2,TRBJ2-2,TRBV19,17,TGTGCCAGTAGTACTAGCGGGGGGGCGCGCAACACCGGGGAGCTGTTTTTT,CASSTSGGARNTGELFF
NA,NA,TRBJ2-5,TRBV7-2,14,TGTGCCAGCAGCTTACTGGTGCAGGCGGAGACCCAGTACTTC,CASSLLVQAETQYF
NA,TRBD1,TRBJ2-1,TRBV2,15,TGTGCCAGCAGTGGCACAGGGGGCCCCTACAATGAGCAGTTCTTC,CASSGTGGPYNEQFF
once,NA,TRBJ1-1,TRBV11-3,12,TGTGCCAGCAGCTCCGGGTCCCCTGAAGCTTTCTTT,CASSSGSPEAFF
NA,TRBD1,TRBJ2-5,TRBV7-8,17,TGTGCCAGCAGCTCCGCCCGAGGGACAGCAAACCAAGAGACCCAGTACTTC,CASSSARGTANQETQYF
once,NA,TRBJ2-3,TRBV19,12,TGTGCCAGTAGTAGCCGCACAGATACGCAGTATTTT,CASSSRTDTQYF
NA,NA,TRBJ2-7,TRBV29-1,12,TGCAGCGCCCACCAGGGTCCCTACGAGCAGTACTTC,CSAHQGPYEQYF
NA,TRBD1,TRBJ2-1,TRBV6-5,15,TGTGCCAGCAATTCACAGGGGAGCTCCTACAATGAGCAGTTCTTC,CASNSQGSSYNEQFF
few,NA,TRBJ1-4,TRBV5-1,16,TGCGCCAGCAGCTTGTCGGCCGGGACGGGTAACGAAAAACTGTTTTTT,CASSLSAGTGNEKLFF
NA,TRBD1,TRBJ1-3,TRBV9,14,TGTGCCAGCAGCCGGGAGGGGGCACGAAACACCATATATTTT,CASSREGARNTIYF
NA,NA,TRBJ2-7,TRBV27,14,TGTGCCAGCAGTCCCCTTCAGGGTCCGTACGAGCAGTACTTC,CASSPLQGPYEQYF
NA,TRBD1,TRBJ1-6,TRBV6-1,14,TGTGCCAGCAGTGAAGGCAGGGGGGGTTCACCCCTCCACTTT,CASSEGRGGSPLHF
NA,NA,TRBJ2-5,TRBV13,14,TGTGCCAGCAGCTTTCCGGGCGGGGTGGGGACCCAGTACTTC,CASSFPGGVGTQYF
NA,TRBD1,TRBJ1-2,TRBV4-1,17,TGCGCCAGCAGCCACCTCGGTCGTGACAGGGGGGACTATGGCTACACCTTC,CASSHLGRDRGDYGYTF
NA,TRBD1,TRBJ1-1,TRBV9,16,TGTGCCAGCAGCGTAGCAGGACAGGGGTTCGGCACTGAAGCTTTCTTT,CASSVAGQGFGTEAFF
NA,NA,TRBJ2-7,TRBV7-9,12,TGTGCCAGCAGCGGTGGCAGCTACGAGCAGTACTTC,CASSGGSYEQYF
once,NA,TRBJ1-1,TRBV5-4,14,TGTGCCAGCAGCTCCGGGGGGGGGCAAACTGAAGCTTTCTTT,CASSSGGGQTEAFF
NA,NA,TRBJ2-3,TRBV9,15,TGTGCCAGCAGCGTCTCTGCTGCTAGCACAGATACGCAGTATTTT,CASSVSAASTDTQYF
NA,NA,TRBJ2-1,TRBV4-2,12,TGTGCCAGCAGTCCGGGGGTTTCTGAGCAGTTCTTC,CASSPGVSEQFF
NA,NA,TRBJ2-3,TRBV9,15,TGTGCCAGCAGCGCTGGCCTGAGCCCAACAGATACGCAGTATTTT,CASSAGLSPTDTQYF
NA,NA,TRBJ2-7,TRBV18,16,TGTGCCAGCTCACCCCCCCCAAAGACAGCCTCCTACGAGCAGTACTTC,CASSPPPKTASYEQYF
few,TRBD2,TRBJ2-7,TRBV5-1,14,TGCGCCAGCCAAACGGGGCTAGCGGGGTTTGAGCAGTACTTC,CASQTGLAGFEQYF
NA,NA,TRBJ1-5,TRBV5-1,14,TGCGCCAGCAGCCCTCAGGGACCCAATCAGCCCCAGCATTTT,CASSPQGPNQPQHF
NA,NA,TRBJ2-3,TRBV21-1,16,TGTGCCAGCAGCAAAGCGGCAGGGGGCAGGACAGATACGCAGTATTTT,CASSKAAGGRTDTQYF
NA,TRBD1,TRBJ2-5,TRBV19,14,TGTGCCAGTAGAACAGGGGGTTCCCAAGAGACCCAGTACTTC,CASRTGGSQETQYF
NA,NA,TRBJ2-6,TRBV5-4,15,TGTGCCAGCAGCGGAACAGCCTCTGGGGCCAACGTCCTGACTTTC,CASSGTASGANVLTF
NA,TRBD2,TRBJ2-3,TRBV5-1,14,TGCGCCAGTTCTAGCGGGGGGCCAACAGATACGCAGTATTTT,CASSSGGPTDTQYF
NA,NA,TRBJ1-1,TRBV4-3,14,TGCGCCAGCAGCCAAGCGGGACGGTACACTGAAGCTTTCTTT,CASSQAGRYTEAFF
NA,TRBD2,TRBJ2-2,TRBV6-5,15,TGTGCCAGCGTAGCGGGGGGTCCGAACACCGGGGAGCTGTTTTTT,CASVAGGPNTGELFF
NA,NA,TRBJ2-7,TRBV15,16,TGTGCCGCCAGCAGATTCACTGAGGGACCTAACTACGAGCAGTACTTC,CAASRFTEGPNYEQYF
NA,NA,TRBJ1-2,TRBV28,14,TGTGCCAGCAGTGTTGGGGTGGGTACCTATGGCTACACCTTC,CASSVGVGTYGYTF
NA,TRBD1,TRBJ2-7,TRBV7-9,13,TGTGCCAGCAGGAAGACAGGGTTCGACGAGCAGTACTTC,CASRKTGFDEQYF
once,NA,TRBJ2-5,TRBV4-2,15,TGTGCCAGCAGCCAAGAGCCTAGGGGGAGGGAGACCCAGTACTTC,CASSQEPRGRETQYF
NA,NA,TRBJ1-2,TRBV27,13,TGTGCCAGCAGGGGCGGCAGGTTCGATGGCTACACCTTC,CASRGGRFDGYTF
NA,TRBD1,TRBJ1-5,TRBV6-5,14,TGTGCCAGCAGCAGGGGGGATCGCAATCAGCCCCAGCATTTT,CASSRGDRNQPQHF
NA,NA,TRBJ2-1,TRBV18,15,TGTGCCAGCTCCCCCGTGGGGTGGCCCTACAATGAGCAGTTCTTC,CASSPVGWPYNEQFF
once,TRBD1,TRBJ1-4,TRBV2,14,TGTGCCAGCGTTGGACAGGGGATTTGGGAAAAACTGTTTTTT,CASVGQGIWEKLFF
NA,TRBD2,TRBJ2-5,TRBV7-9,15,TGTGCCAGCAGCGGAAGCGGGGGCCCGGCGGAGACCCAGTACTTC,CASSGSGGPAETQYF
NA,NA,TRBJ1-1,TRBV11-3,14,TGTGCCAGCAGCCTAGGGACATCGAACACTGAAGCTTTCTTT,CASSLGTSNTEAFF
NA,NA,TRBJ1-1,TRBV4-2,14,TGTGCCAGCAGCTCAAACGGGGAAGGCTATGAAGCTTTCTTT,CASSSNGEGYEAFF
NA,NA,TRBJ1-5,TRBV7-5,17,TGTGTCAGAAGAGCTTGCTCGGACCGGGTATGGCATCAGCCCCAGCATTTT,CVRRACSDRVWHQPQHF
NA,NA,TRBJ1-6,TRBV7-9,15,TGTGCCAGCAGCTTAGGCGCCAGGGATGGTTCACCCCTCCACTTT,CASSLGARDGSPLHF
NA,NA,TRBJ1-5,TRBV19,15,TGTGCCAGTAGTATCGTGAGAGGGGGCAATCAGCCCCAGCATTTT,CASSIVRGGNQPQHF
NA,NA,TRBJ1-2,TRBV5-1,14,TGCGCCAGCAGCCCTGCCGCCCCCACGCAAGGCTACACCTTC,CASSPAAPTQGYTF
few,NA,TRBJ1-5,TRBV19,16,TGTGCCAGTAGTACCCCAGAGGGGGACCGTAGTCAGCCCCAGCATTTT,CASSTPEGDRSQPQHF
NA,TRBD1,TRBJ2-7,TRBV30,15,TGTGCCTGGAGTCCCGGGACAGGGGGCTTCTACGAGCAGTACTTC,CAWSPGTGGFYEQYF
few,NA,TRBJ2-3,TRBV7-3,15,TGTGCCAGCAGTCCGTGGGGGGGCACCACAGATACGCAGTATTTT,CASSPWGGTTDTQYF
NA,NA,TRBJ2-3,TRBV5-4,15,TGTGCCAGCAGCTCTGCTAGCAAAAGCACAGATACGCAGTATTTT,CASSSASKSTDTQYF
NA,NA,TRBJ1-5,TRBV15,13,TGTGCCACCAGCAGAGCCGTTGACCAGGCCCAGCATTTT,CATSRAVDQAQHF
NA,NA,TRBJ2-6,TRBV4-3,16,TGCGCCAGCAGCCAAGGGTCGAACTCTGGGGCCAACGTCCTGACTTTC,CASSQGSNSGANVLTF